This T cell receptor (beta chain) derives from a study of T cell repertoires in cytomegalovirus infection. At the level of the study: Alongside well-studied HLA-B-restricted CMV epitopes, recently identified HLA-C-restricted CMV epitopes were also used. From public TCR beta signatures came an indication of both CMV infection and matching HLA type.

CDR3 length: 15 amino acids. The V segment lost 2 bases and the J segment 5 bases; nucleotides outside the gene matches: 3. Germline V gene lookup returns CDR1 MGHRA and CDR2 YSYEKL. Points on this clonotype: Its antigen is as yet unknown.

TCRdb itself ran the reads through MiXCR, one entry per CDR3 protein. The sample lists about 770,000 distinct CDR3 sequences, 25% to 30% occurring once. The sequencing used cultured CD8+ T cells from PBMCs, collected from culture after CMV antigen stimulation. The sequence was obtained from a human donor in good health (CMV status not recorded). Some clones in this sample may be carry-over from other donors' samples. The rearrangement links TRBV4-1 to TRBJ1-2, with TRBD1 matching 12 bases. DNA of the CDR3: TGCGCCAGCAGCCAACGGGACAGGGGGCAATATGGCTACACCTTC. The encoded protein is CASSQRDRGQYGYTF.